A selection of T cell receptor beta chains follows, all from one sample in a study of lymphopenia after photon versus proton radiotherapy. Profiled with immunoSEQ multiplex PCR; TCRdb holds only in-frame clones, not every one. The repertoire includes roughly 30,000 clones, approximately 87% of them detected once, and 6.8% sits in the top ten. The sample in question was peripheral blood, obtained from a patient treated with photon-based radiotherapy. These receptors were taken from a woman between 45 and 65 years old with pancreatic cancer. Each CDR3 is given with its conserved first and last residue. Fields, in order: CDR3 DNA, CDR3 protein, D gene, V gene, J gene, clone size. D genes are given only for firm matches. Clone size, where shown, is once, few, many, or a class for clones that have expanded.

TGTGCCAGCAGCCTCCCCCTTACGGGTAGCGCTTACAATGAGCAGTTCTTC	CASSLPLTGSAYNEQFF	-	TRBV16	TRBJ2-1	-
TGTGCCAGCAGCTGGGGACAGGGGACTCATGGCTACACCTTC	CASSWGQGTHGYTF	TRBD1	TRBV6-5	TRBJ1-2	-
TGTGCCAGCAGTGAAGCGCTGGGACAGGGGGGTGGCTACACCTTC	CASSEALGQGGGYTF	TRBD1	TRBV2	TRBJ1-2	-
TGTGCCAGCAGTCAGGGGCGGCCCAGCTACGAGCAGTACTTC	CASSQGRPSYEQYF	-	TRBV5-8	TRBJ2-7	few
TGTGCCAGCAGCTCGCACACCGGGGAGCTGTTTTTT	CASSSHTGELFF	-	TRBV11-3	TRBJ2-2	-
TGCAGCGGCGCCACAGGGCCCGGGGAGCAGTACTTC	CSGATGPGEQYF	-	TRBV29-1	TRBJ2-7	-
TGTGCCAGCAGTGAAGGGGGACCGACCTACAATGAGCAGTTCTTC	CASSEGGPTYNEQFF	-	TRBV6-1	TRBJ2-1	-
TGTGCCAGCAGCTGGGGGGATGAGCAGTTCTTC	CASSWGDEQFF	-	TRBV4-2	TRBJ2-1	-
TGTGCCAGCAGTGAACGTCTAGCGGCCCACAATGAGCAGTTCTTC	CASSERLAAHNEQFF	TRBD2	TRBV6-1	TRBJ2-1	-
TGTGCCAGCAGCACCTCCGGGACAGGGGCCCACGAGCAGTACTTC	CASSTSGTGAHEQYF	TRBD1	TRBV13	TRBJ2-7	once
TGTGCCAGTACCCCCCCCGGGTATTATCAGCCCCAGCATTTT	CASTPPGYYQPQHF	-	TRBV19	TRBJ1-5	few
TGTGCCAGTATGGACAGGGGGCGAGATGAAAAACTGTTTTTT	CASMDRGRDEKLFF	TRBD1	TRBV19	TRBJ1-4	-
TGTGCCAGCAGATTACAGGGTACGGGTGAGCAGTTCTTC	CASRLQGTGEQFF	-	TRBV28	TRBJ2-1	-
TGTGCCAGTAGTATAAGCGGGAGGGCGTACGAGCAGTACTTC	CASSISGRAYEQYF	TRBD2	TRBV19	TRBJ2-7	-
TGTGCCAGCACCCTTAGTAAGGGGGCGGATGAAAAACTGTTTTTT	CASTLSKGADEKLFF	TRBD1	TRBV7-9	TRBJ1-4	-
TGTGCCAGCAGTCCGGGACAGGGGATGTATGGGGGCACTGAAGCTTTCTTT	CASSPGQGMYGGTEAFF	TRBD1	TRBV27	TRBJ1-1	-
TGTGCCAGCAGCGAGGGGGGTCATAGCACAGATACGCAGTATTTT	CASSEGGHSTDTQYF	-	TRBV7-3	TRBJ2-3	-
TGTGCCACCAGCGCAACAGGGGCCAAGAATGAAAAACTGTTTTTT	CATSATGAKNEKLFF	TRBD1	TRBV15	TRBJ1-4	-
TGTGCCAGCAGTTTATACGGGCTCGAGCAGTACTTC	CASSLYGLEQYF	-	TRBV28	TRBJ2-7	-
TGTGCCATCAGCCGCCTCCCGGGACTACGGGAATCAGATACGCAGTATTTT	CAISRLPGLRESDTQYF	TRBD2	TRBV10-3	TRBJ2-3	-
TGTGCCAGTACCCCTAGTAGCGGGCCCACGTACAATGAGCAGTTCTTC	CASTPSSGPTYNEQFF	TRBD2	TRBV19	TRBJ2-1	-
TGTGCCAGCAGTGAAAGGGGCTACGAGCAGTACTTC	CASSERGYEQYF	-	TRBV2	TRBJ2-7	few
TGTGCCAGCAGCCTCGCGGGGGAAAACACTGAAGCTTTCTTT	CASSLAGENTEAFF	-	TRBV9	TRBJ1-1	-
TGTGCCAGCAGCGAGTTACAGGGGCTGAACACTGAAGCTTTCTTT	CASSELQGLNTEAFF	TRBD1	TRBV9	TRBJ1-1	-
TGTGCCAGCAGCTTAGGGACAGCGTATGAAGCTTTCTTT	CASSLGTAYEAFF	-	TRBV11-2	TRBJ1-1	-
TGCAGCGTTGAAGGTGGACACATGAACACTGAAGCTTTCTTT	CSVEGGHMNTEAFF	-	TRBV29-1	TRBJ1-1	once
TGTGCCAGCTCACCAACGAAAGTGGAGACCCAGTACTTC	CASSPTKVETQYF	-	TRBV18	TRBJ2-5	-
TGTGCCAGCAGCTCATTGACGACTAGCGGGAGGTACGAGCAGTACTTC	CASSSLTTSGRYEQYF	TRBD2	TRBV5-8	TRBJ2-7	few
TGTGCCAGCAGCTTCGACAGGGACAATGAGCAGTTCTTC	CASSFDRDNEQFF	TRBD1	TRBV7-6	TRBJ2-1	-
TGTGCCAGTAGTAGCGGACCCGGCGAGCAGTACTTC	CASSSGPGEQYF	-	TRBV19	TRBJ2-7	-
TGTGCCACCAGCAGAGATGGGCAGGGTGGCGAGACCCAGTACTTC	CATSRDGQGGETQYF	-	TRBV15	TRBJ2-5	once
TGTGCCATCAGTGTATCGAGCGAAAACAATGAGCAGTTCTTC	CAISVSSENNEQFF	-	TRBV10-3	TRBJ2-1	-
TGTGCCAGCGCTAGGGGGGCCCTACTCTACAATGAGCAGTTCTTC	CASARGALLYNEQFF	-	TRBV6-5	TRBJ2-1	once
TGTGCCAGCAGTTTAGGACAGGGATTTGGAAAACTGTTTTTT	CASSLGQGFGKLFF	TRBD1	TRBV28	TRBJ1-4	-
TGTGCCAGCAGCCCCCCCGGGTTTAATGAAAAACTGTTTTTT	CASSPPGFNEKLFF	-	TRBV28	TRBJ1-4	-
TGTGCCAGCAGCCACCACCAAGTGGCGGGGGAAGAGACCCAGTACTTC	CASSHHQVAGEETQYF	TRBD2	TRBV7-8	TRBJ2-5	medium-sized
TGCGCCAGCAGCCAAGAGGCTAGCGTCTCCTACAATGAGCAGTTCTTC	CASSQEASVSYNEQFF	-	TRBV4-1	TRBJ2-1	-
TGTGCCAGCAGCTTAGATATCGGGAGCGTCGAAGAGACCCAGTACTTC	CASSLDIGSVEETQYF	-	TRBV7-2	TRBJ2-5	-
TGTGCCAGTAGTATAGCGGGAGAGACCCAGTACTTC	CASSIAGETQYF	-	TRBV19	TRBJ2-5	-
TGCGCCAGCAGCGAATCGACAGTCCAAGAGACCCAGTACTTC	CASSESTVQETQYF	-	TRBV5-1	TRBJ2-5	-
TGTGCCAGCAGGGCCCGGGACAGTTTGCGAATGAACACTGAAGCTTTCTTT	CASRARDSLRMNTEAFF	TRBD1	TRBV2	TRBJ1-1	-
TGTGCCAGCAGTTTAACGGCGGCGGCGGGAGGCACCTACAATGAGCAGTTCTTC	CASSLTAAAGGTYNEQFF	TRBD2	TRBV28	TRBJ2-1	-